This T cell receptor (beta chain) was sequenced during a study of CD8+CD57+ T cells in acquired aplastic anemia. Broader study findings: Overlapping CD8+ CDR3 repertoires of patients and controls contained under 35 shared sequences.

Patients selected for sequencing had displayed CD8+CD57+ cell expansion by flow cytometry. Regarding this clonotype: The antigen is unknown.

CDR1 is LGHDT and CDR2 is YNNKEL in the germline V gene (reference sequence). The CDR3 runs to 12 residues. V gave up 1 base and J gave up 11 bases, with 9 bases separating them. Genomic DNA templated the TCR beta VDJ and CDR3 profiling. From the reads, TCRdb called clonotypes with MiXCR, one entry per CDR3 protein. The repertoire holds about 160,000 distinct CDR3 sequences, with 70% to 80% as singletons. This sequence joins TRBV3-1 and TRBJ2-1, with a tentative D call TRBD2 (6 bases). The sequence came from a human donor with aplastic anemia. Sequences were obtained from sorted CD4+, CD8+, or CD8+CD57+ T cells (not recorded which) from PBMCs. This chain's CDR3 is CASSQVGTQQFF. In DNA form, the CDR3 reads TGTGCCAGCAGCCAAGTTGGGACTCAGCAGTTCTTC.